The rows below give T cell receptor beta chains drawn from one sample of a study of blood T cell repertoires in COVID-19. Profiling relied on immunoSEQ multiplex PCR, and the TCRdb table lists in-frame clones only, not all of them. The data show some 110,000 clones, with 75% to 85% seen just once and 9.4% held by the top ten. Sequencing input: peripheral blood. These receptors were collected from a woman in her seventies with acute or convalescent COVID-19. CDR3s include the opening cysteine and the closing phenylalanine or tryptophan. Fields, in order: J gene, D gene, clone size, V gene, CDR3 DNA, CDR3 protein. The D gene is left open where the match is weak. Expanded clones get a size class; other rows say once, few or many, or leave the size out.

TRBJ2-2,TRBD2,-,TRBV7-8,TGTGCCAGCAGCCTAGCGGGAGGTACCGGGGAGCTGTTTTTT,CASSLAGGTGELFF
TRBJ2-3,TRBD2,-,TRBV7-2,TGTGCCAGCAGCATCGTCGGGACTAGCGGGGGTAGCACAGATACGCAGTATTTT,CASSIVGTSGGSTDTQYF
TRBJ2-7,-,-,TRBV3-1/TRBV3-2,TGTGCCAGCAGCCCAGGTCACAGCTACGAGCAGTACTTC,CASSPGHSYEQYF
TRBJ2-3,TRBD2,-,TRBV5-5,TGTGCCAGCAGCTTGGACCTAGCGGGGACCCAGCAGTATTTT,CASSLDLAGTQQYF
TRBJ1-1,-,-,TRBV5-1,TGCGCCAGCAGCTCGTTCTACTTAGGGGACACTGAAGCTTTCTTT,CASSSFYLGDTEAFF
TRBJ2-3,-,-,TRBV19,TGTGCCAGTAGTATTAGAGTGGGGGGGCCAACAGATACGCAGTATTTT,CASSIRVGGPTDTQYF
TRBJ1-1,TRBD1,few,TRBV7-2,TGTGCCAGCAGCTTACCGGACAGGATGGAAGCTTTCTTT,CASSLPDRMEAFF
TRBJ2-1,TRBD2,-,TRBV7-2,TGTGCCAGCAGCTTAGTAGGTATGCGGGGGGGCGATAATGAGCAGTTCTTC,CASSLVGMRGGDNEQFF
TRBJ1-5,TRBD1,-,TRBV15,TGTGCCACCAGCAGAGGGCCTGCAGGGGGGAATCAGCCCCAGCATTTT,CATSRGPAGGNQPQHF
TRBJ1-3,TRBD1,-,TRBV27,TGTGCCAGCAGTCCACGACAGGGGGCATCTGGAAACACCATATATTTT,CASSPRQGASGNTIYF
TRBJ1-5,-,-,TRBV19,TGTGCCAGTAGTTGGGGGGGTAGCAATCAGCCCCAGCATTTT,CASSWGGSNQPQHF
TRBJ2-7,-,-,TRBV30,TGTGCCTGGAGTGTAGTAGGGGGTGAGGGGGTACAGTACTTC,CAWSVVGGEGVQYF
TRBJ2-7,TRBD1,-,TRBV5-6,TGTGCCAGCAGCTTACCCGGGACAGGGAGCAACGAGCAGTACTTC,CASSLPGTGSNEQYF
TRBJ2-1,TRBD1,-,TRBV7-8,TGTGCCAGCAGCCTACGACAGGGCTCCTACAATGAGCAGTTCTTC,CASSLRQGSYNEQFF
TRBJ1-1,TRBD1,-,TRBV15,TGTGCCACCAGCCGAACGACAGGGGGCACTGAAGCTTTCTTT,CATSRTTGGTEAFF
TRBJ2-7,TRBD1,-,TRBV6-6,TGTGCCAGCAGTTATTCGGCAGGGGGTTGGGAGCAGTACTTC,CASSYSAGGWEQYF
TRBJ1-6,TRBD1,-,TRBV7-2,TGTGCCAGCAGCCCTAGGACAGGGGACTCACCCCTCCACTTT,CASSPRTGDSPLHF
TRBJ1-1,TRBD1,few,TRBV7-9,TGTGCCAGCAGCCGTATACAGGGGGAAAACACTGAAGCTTTCTTT,CASSRIQGENTEAFF
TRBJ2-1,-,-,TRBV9,TGTGCCAGCAGCCCTCGTGGGCGGGACGAGCAGTTCTTC,CASSPRGRDEQFF
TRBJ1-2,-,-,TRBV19,TGTGCCAGTAGTATTTCAGGGGCAGCAACTGGCTACACCTTC,CASSISGAATGYTF
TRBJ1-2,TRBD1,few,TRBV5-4,TGTGCCAGCAGCCCCGAGACAGGGAACGGCTACACCTTC,CASSPETGNGYTF
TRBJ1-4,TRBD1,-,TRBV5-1,TGCGCCAGCAGCTTGAGCAACAGGGGATTTGAAAAACTGTTTTTT,CASSLSNRGFEKLFF
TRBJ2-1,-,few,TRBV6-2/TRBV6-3,TGTGCCAGCAGTTACGGGGCTTCTGAGCAGTTCTTC,CASSYGASEQFF
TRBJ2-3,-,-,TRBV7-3,TGTGCCAGCAGCCCCCGACACACAGATACGCAGTATTTT,CASSPRHTDTQYF
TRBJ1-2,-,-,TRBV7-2,TGTGCCAGCAGCGGGTCGGGGGGGGTAGACTATGGCTACACCTTC,CASSGSGGVDYGYTF
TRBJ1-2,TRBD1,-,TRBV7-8,TGTGCCAGCAGCTTAGCAGGAGGGGGCGCGGCGGACTATGGCTACACCTTC,CASSLAGGGAADYGYTF
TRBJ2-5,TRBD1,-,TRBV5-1,TGCGCCAGCAGCGCGGACAGGCTAAGAGAGACCCAGTACTTC,CASSADRLRETQYF
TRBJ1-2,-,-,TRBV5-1,TGCGCCAGCAGCTTCCCGCAGGATAACTATGGCTACACCTTC,CASSFPQDNYGYTF
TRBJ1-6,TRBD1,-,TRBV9,TGTGCCAGCCAGGCCGGGACAGGGAGCTCCTATAATTCACCCCTCCACTTT,CASQAGTGSSYNSPLHF
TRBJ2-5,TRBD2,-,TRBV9,TGTGCCAGCGCCTTAGGGCTAGCGGGAATGTTAGAGACCCAGTACTTC,CASALGLAGMLETQYF
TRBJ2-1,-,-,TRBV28,TGTGCCAGCAGCAGCCCTAGCCTCAATGAGCAGTTCTTC,CASSSPSLNEQFF
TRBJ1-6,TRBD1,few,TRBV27,TGTGCCAGCAGTTCCTGGACAGGATATGATTCACCCCTCCACTTT,CASSSWTGYDSPLHF
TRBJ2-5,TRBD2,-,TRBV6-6,TGTGCCAGCAGTAAGACTAGCGGGGGGCGAGAGACCCAGTACTTC,CASSKTSGGRETQYF
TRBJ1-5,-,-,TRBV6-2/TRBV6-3,TGTGCCAGCAGTTTACATAGCAATCAGCCCCAGCATTTT,CASSLHSNQPQHF
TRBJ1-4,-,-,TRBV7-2,TGTGCCAGCAGCCAGGGGTACGCAACTAATGAAAAACTGTTTTTT,CASSQGYATNEKLFF
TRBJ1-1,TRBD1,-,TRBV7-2,TGTGCCAGTTGCGTCCAGGGGGCTTGGAACACTGAAGCTTTCTTT,CASCVQGAWNTEAFF
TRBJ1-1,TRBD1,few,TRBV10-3,TGTGCCATCAGTGAGGGACAGGGGGCGGGGATGACTGAAGCTTTCTTT,CAISEGQGAGMTEAFF
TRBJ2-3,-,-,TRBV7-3,TGTGCCAGCAGCTTAGGTCTAGTTGGGGATACGCAGTATTTT,CASSLGLVGDTQYF
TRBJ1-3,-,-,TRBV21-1,TGTGCCAGCAGCAAAAGTCGGGCGTACCGAGCGGGGGCAAGCTCTGGAAACACCATATATTTT,CASSKSRAYRAGASSGNTIYF
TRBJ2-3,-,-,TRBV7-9,TGTGCCAGCAGCCTACTAGTCACAGATACGCAGTATTTT,CASSLLVTDTQYF
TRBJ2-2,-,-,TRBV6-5,TGTGCCAGCAGTTCAATTTCCAGGGGGGTCACCGGGGAGCTGTTTTTT,CASSSISRGVTGELFF
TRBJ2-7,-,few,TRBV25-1,TGTGCCAGCACCGCGGGACGGAATCGCGAGCAGTACTTC,CASTAGRNREQYF
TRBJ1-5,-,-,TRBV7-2,TGTGCCAGCGGGAGATACAATCAGCCCCAGCATTTT,CASGRYNQPQHF
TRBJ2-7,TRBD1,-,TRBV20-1,TGCAGTGCAAAACAGGGGGCAGAGCAGTACTTC,CSAKQGAEQYF
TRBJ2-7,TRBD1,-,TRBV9,TGTGCCAGCAGCGTAGAACCAGGGGGCTCCTACGAGCAGTACTTC,CASSVEPGGSYEQYF
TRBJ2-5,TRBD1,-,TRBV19,TGTGCCAGTAGTATCGACAGGGGGAGGGAGACCCAGTACTTC,CASSIDRGRETQYF
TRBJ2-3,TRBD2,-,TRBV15,TGTGCCACCAGCAGAGATGACGGGGGGGATACGCAGTATTTT,CATSRDDGGDTQYF
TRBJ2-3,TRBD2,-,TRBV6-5,TGTGCCAGCAGGTCTAGCGGGGGCAGCACAGATACGCAGTATTTT,CASRSSGGSTDTQYF
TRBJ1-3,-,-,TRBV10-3,TGTGCCATCAGGTCCCCCGGCAGGGTCTCTGGAAACACCATATATTTT,CAIRSPGRVSGNTIYF
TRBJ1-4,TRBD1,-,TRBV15,TGTGCCACCAGCAGAGACCTGGGACAGGTTTGGGAAAAACTGTTTTTT,CATSRDLGQVWEKLFF
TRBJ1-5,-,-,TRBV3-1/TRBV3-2,TGTGCCAGCGGCCATCCAGGGAATCCAAGGAGCAATCAGCCCCAGCATTTT,CASGHPGNPRSNQPQHF
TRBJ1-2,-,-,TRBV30,TGTGCCTGGAGTGCCCTATCTTATGGCTACACCTTC,CAWSALSYGYTF
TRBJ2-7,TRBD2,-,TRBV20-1,TGCAGTGCTAGTGCGGATCCGGGACTAGCGGGAGCCAATATGTACGAGCAGTACTTC,CSASADPGLAGANMYEQYF
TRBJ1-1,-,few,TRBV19,TGTGCCAGTAGCCTACTGACAGGCATGAACACTGAAGCTTTCTTT,CASSLLTGMNTEAFF
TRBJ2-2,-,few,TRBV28,TGTGCCAGCAAGGGCAGGGCCTACACCGGGGAGCTGTTTTTT,CASKGRAYTGELFF
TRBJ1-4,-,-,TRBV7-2,TGTGCCAGCAGCTTATCTGGACAAGCCGCGGTAGTGTTTTTT,CASSLSGQAAVVFF